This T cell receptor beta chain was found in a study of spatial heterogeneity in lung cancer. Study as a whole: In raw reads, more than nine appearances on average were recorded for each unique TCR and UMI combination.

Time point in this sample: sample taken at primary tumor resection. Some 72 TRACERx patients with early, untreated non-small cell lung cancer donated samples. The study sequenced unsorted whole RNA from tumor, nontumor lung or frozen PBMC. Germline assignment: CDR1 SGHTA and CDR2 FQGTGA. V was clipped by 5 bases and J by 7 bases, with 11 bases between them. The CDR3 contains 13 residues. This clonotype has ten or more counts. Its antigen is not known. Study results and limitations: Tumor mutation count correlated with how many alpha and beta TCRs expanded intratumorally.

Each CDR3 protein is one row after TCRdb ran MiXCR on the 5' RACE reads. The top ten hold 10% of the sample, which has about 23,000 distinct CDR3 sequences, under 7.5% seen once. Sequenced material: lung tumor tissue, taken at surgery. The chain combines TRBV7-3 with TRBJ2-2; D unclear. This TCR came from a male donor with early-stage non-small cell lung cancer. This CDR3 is CASSPANDGELFF. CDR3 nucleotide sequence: TGTGCCAGCAGCCCCGCCAACGACGGGGAGCTGTTTTTT. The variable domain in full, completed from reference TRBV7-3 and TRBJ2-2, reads GAGVSQTPSNKVTEKGKYVELRCDPISGHTALYWYRQSLGQGPEFLIYFQGTGAADDSGLPNDRFFAVRPEGSVSTLKIQRTERGDSAVYLCASSPANDGELFFGEGSRLTVL.